The T cell receptor beta chain under discussion was sequenced for a study of T cells after yellow fever vaccination. Study-level background: It was SMART-Seq v4 Ultra Low Input that prepared the fractions with low cell numbers. Study-wide points: The booster response re-showed most primary clones: approximately 95% CD4, more than 70% CD8.

TCRdb redid the calling of the 5' RACE reads with MiXCR, one entry per CDR3 protein. The sample records about 220,000 distinct CDR3 sequences, approximately 3.3% being singletons. Points on this clonotype: Its antigen is not known.

CDR1 and CDR2 from the germline V gene are MDHEN and SYDVKM. Losses at the gene ends were 4 bases for V and 7 bases for J; bases not matched to a gene: 5. The CDR3 is 13 amino acids. This clonotype was obtained from a young man who received the YFV17D yellow fever vaccine. The sequencing used CD4+ T cells sorted from PBMCs, collected 10 days after the yellow fever booster vaccination. The chain is built from TRBV28 and TRBJ2-5; 8 bases agree with TRBD1. The DNA of the CDR3 is TGTGCCAGCAGTTATCGGACAGGGCGGACCCAGTACTTC. This gives the protein CASSYRTGRTQYF. The whole variable domain, remainder taken from reference TRBV28 and TRBJ2-5, is DVKVTQSSRYLVKRTGEKVFLECVQDMDHENMFWYRQDPGLGLRLIYFSYDVKMKEKGDIPEGYSVSREKKERFSLILESASTNQTSMYLCASSYRTGRTQYFGPGTRLLVL.